The entry below gives a single T cell receptor beta chain sequence along with its context. This specimen comes from a study of blood T cell repertoires in COVID-19. Whole-study context: COVID-19 samples, acute and convalescent, were from the United States, Italy and Spain. PBMCs, B-cell-depleted T cells, or T cells provided the cDNA or gDNA that made up the material.

CDR3 size: 13 residues. Trimming took off 5 bases at V and 15 bases at J, with 20 bases between the two ends. CDR1 MNHEY and CDR2 SVGEGT come from the germline V gene. Per the original data handling: The assay estimated nucleated cells by amplifying reference gene primers. Profiled with immunoSEQ multiplex PCR; TCRdb holds only in-frame clones, not every one. That table furnishes V, J and clone size, whereas the DNA furnished D and trimming. The data contain over 85,000 clones, 87% of them singletons. Sequenced input: peripheral blood. This rearrangement joins TRBV6-2 or TRBV6-3 to TRBJ2-1, with D unresolved. The TCR sequence derives from a human donor in a cohort sampled during active COVID-19. The CDR3, as DNA: TGTGCCAGCAGTCCCACCACTGGGCCCAGCCGGTTCTTC. Translation: CASSPTTGPSRFF.